These T cell receptor beta chains were read from a single sample in a study of a mutant IDH1 vaccine in newly diagnosed glioma. Antigens of these TCRs are unknown. The data were produced by immunoSEQ multiplex PCR, yet TCRdb's version contains in-frame clones alone and is incomplete. The table includes roughly 52,000 clones, about four fifths detected once. The specimen comprised PBMCs, sampled from a glioma patient whose treatment included an IDH1 peptide vaccine. Receptors originate from a man aged 35 to 55 with glioma. Both conserved end residues are part of each CDR3. A D gene is named only where the DNA matches it firmly. Clone size, where shown, is once, few, many, or a class for clones that have expanded.

CDR3	DNA	size	V	J	D
CASSPRQGAGYGYTF	TGTGCCAGCAGCCCCCGACAGGGGGCGGGCTATGGCTACACCTTC	-	TRBV2	TRBJ1-2	TRBD1
CASSPATGTGEQYF	TGTGCCAGCAGTCCTGCGACAGGAACGGGCGAGCAGTACTTC	-	TRBV6-1	TRBJ2-7	-
CATSREGDQPQHF	TGTGCCACCAGCAGAGAAGGCGATCAGCCCCAGCATTTT	few	TRBV15	TRBJ1-5	-
CASSIVGDRGMYEQYF	TGTGCCAGTAGTATAGTCGGAGACAGGGGGATGTACGAGCAGTACTTC	once	TRBV19	TRBJ2-7	TRBD1
CASPKKWQGEYEQYF	TGTGCCAGCCCTAAAAAGTGGCAGGGGGAGTACGAGCAGTACTTC	-	TRBV6-5	TRBJ2-7	TRBD1
CASSGGIAYGYTF	TGTGCCAGCAGTGGGGGGATCGCCTATGGCTACACCTTC	-	TRBV2	TRBJ1-2	-
CASGSSGRRRTYEQYF	TGTGCCAGCGGTTCTTCAGGACGACGGAGGACGTATGAGCAGTACTTC	-	TRBV6-5	TRBJ2-7	-
CASSPARGHYGYTF	TGTGCCAGCTCCCCAGCCCGGGGCCACTATGGCTACACCTTC	-	TRBV7-8	TRBJ1-2	-
CASSRERAGNTIYF	TGTGCCAGCAGCAGGGAGAGAGCTGGAAACACCATATATTTT	-	TRBV5-6	TRBJ1-3	-
CASSDHLETQYF	TGTGCCAGCAGTGATCACTTAGAGACCCAGTACTTC	-	TRBV2	TRBJ2-5	-
CASSYMANTEAFF	TGTGCCAGCAGTTACATGGCCAACACTGAAGCTTTCTTT	-	TRBV6-5	TRBJ1-1	-
CASSLEGSLNEQFF	TGTGCCAGCAGCTTAGAAGGGAGCCTCAATGAGCAGTTCTTC	-	TRBV7-9	TRBJ2-1	-
CASSPGHQNQETQYF	TGCGCCAGCAGCCCGGGACACCAAAACCAAGAGACCCAGTACTTC	-	TRBV5-1	TRBJ2-5	-
CASSLGGQSNEKLFF	TGTGCCAGCAGCTTAGGGGGACAGAGTAATGAAAAACTGTTTTTT	once	TRBV11-2	TRBJ1-4	TRBD1
CASSFGGTGELFF	TGTGCCAGCAGCTTCGGCGGGACCGGGGAGCTGTTTTTT	-	TRBV7-2	TRBJ2-2	-
CAGGTGGLGNTIYF	TGTGCCGGTGGGACAGGGGGCCTCGGAAACACCATATATTTT	once	TRBV30	TRBJ1-3	TRBD1
CASSLSTGNYEQYF	TGTGCCAGCAGCTTAAGTACAGGGAACTACGAGCAGTACTTC	once	TRBV7-2	TRBJ2-7	-
CASSSQDRGNQPQHF	TGTGCCAGTAGTTCCCAGGACAGGGGCAATCAGCCCCAGCATTTT	-	TRBV19	TRBJ1-5	TRBD1
CASSWNDEQYF	TGTGCCAGCAGCTGGAACGACGAGCAGTACTTC	-	TRBV5-6	TRBJ2-7	-
CATSRGPGLAASTDTQYF	TGTGCCACCAGCAGAGGCCCGGGACTAGCGGCTAGCACAGATACGCAGTATTTT	-	TRBV15	TRBJ2-3	TRBD2
CASSSDEGRSYEQYF	TGTGCCAGCAGCTCCGACGAGGGGCGGTCCTACGAGCAGTACTTC	-	TRBV5-6	TRBJ2-7	-
CASSGTAYNSPLHF	TGTGCCAGTAGCGGGACAGCCTATAATTCACCCCTCCACTTT	-	TRBV19	TRBJ1-6	TRBD1
CASTSQTGVTDTQYF	TGTGCCAGCACCTCACAAACAGGGGTCACAGATACGCAGTATTTT	-	TRBV18	TRBJ2-3	TRBD1
CASSMVQYNSPLHF	TGCGCCAGCAGTATGGTACAGTATAATTCACCCCTCCACTTT	-	TRBV10-2	TRBJ1-6	-
CASSLLRTGVEKLFF	TGTGCCAGCAGCTTGCTTCGTACAGGGGTTGAAAAACTGTTTTTT	once	TRBV7-9	TRBJ1-4	TRBD1
CATSRGGDTGELFF	TGTGCCACCAGCAGAGGCGGGGACACCGGGGAGCTGTTTTTT	-	TRBV15	TRBJ2-2	-
CASSPLAAGGFNTEAFF	TGTGCCAGCTCACCTCTAGCCGCAGGGGGGTTTAACACTGAAGCTTTCTTT	-	TRBV18	TRBJ1-1	TRBD1
CSGYSAGETYNEQFF	TGCAGCGGGTATTCAGCGGGGGAGACCTACAATGAGCAGTTCTTC	-	TRBV29-1	TRBJ2-1	TRBD2
CAWSSDRTHAGNQPQHF	TGTGCCTGGAGTTCAGACCGGACTCACGCTGGCAATCAGCCCCAGCATTTT	-	TRBV30	TRBJ1-5	-
CASSFLSRERGTEAFF	TGTGCCAGCAGTTTCCTCTCCAGGGAGAGGGGCACTGAAGCTTTCTTT	-	TRBV27	TRBJ1-1	-
CASSPGLQETQYF	TGTGCCAGCAGCCCGGGACTCCAAGAGACCCAGTACTTC	-	TRBV5-8	TRBJ2-5	-
CASSYSGVGKNIQYF	TGTGCCAGCAGTTACTCCGGGGTTGGCAAAAACATTCAGTACTTC	-	TRBV6-6	TRBJ2-4	-
CAISDLGTLGTYEQYF	TGTGCCATCAGTGACCTCGGGACCCTCGGAACCTACGAGCAGTACTTC	-	TRBV10-3	TRBJ2-7	-
CASSEHRGGLEQYF	TGTGCCAGCAGTGAACACCGGGGGGGTCTCGAGCAGTACTTC	few	TRBV6-1	TRBJ2-7	TRBD2
CASSLSYGPYEQYF	TGTGCCAGCAGTTTATCGTACGGACCCTACGAGCAGTACTTC	-	TRBV27	TRBJ2-7	-
CASSPGQGANTGELFF	TGTGCCAGCAGCCCAGGACAGGGGGCGAACACCGGGGAGCTGTTTTTT	-	TRBV9	TRBJ2-2	TRBD1
CASSQFSGVSTF	TGCGCCAGCAGCCAATTTTCGGGAGTTTCCACCTTC	-	TRBV4-1	TRBJ1-2	-
CASSSRTGSSGANVLTF	TGCGCCAGCAGCTCGAGGACGGGCTCCTCTGGGGCCAACGTCCTGACTTTC	-	TRBV5-1	TRBJ2-6	-
CASAWAFDQPQHF	TGCGCCAGCGCGTGGGCATTTGATCAGCCCCAGCATTTT	-	TRBV4-1	TRBJ1-5	-
CASSRLGETQYF	TGTGCCAGCAGCCGACTAGGAGAGACCCAGTACTTC	-	TRBV6-5	TRBJ2-5	-
CASSVSARFNYGYTF	TGTGCCAGCAGTGTCTCTGCTAGGTTTAACTATGGCTACACCTTC	-	TRBV6-4	TRBJ1-2	-